The TCR beta chain described here comes from a study of T cell changes during pregnancy in multiple sclerosis. Clones were sequenced by immunoSEQ multiplex PCR, and TCRdb holds only the in-frame ones, with some missing. The repertoire holds tens of thousands of clones, about 89% seen once, with less than 15% in the top ten. This CDR3 has 13 amino acids. J was trimmed by 3 bases and V by 3 bases; bases with no gene match: 2. Germline V CDR1 and CDR2: MGHRA, YSYEKL. Sequencing was performed on CD8+ T cells from peripheral blood mononuclear cells, taken in the first trimester of pregnancy. This TCR was sampled from a female donor in good health, enrolled as a control in a pregnancy study. The chain employs TRBV4-1 and TRBJ2-7; 7 nucleotides line up with TRBD1. The DNA for the CDR3 is TGCGCCAGCAGCCACGCAGGGGGCTACGAGCAGTACTTC. This translates into CASSHAGGYEQYF.